One sample yielded the 32 T cell receptor beta chains listed below, sequenced in a study of T cell repertoires in cytomegalovirus infection. One entry per CDR3 protein, called by TCRdb with MiXCR from the reads. This table holds around 110,000 distinct CDR3 sequences, about 9.4% found once. No antigen has been identified for these receptors. The source material was PBMCs, sequenced either directly or after in vitro stimulation (not recorded which). These receptors came from a human donor in good health (CMV status not recorded). Some clones in this sample may be carry-over from other donors' samples.

The rearrangement joins TRBV27 to TRBJ2-7; D ambiguous. The CDR3 is made up of 11 amino acids. V was cut by 3 bases and J by 3 bases, with 3 bases left in between. CDR1 is MNHEY and CDR2 is SMNVEV in the germline V gene (reference sequence). DNA of the CDR3: TGTGCCAGCAGTTTTCACTACGAGCAGTACGTC. It specifies CASSFHYEQYV.

This clonotype was observed a few times. The chain has TRBV11-2 and TRBJ2-7; 9 bases map to TRBD2. The CDR3 is 14 residues long. In germline, CDR1 is SGHAT, CDR2 FQNNGV. J gave up 11 bases and V 5 bases, and 13 bases lay outside the gene matches. CDR3 DNA sequence: TGTGCCAGCAGCCTAAAACCGGGACTAGCCTTGGAGTACGTC. It specifies CASSLKPGLALEYV.

This clonotype showed up many times. CDR3 amino acids: CSARDSGELFF. The CDR3 coding sequence is TGCAGTGCTAGAGATTCCGGGGAGCTGTTTTTT. The chain employs TRBV20-1 and TRBJ2-2; D unresolved. The CDR3 length is 11 residues. V dropped 0 bases and J dropped 6 bases, with 2 bases sitting between them. CDR1 and CDR2 from the germline V gene are DFQATT and SNEGSKA (reference sequence).

This clonotype was detected only a few times. The chain is built from TRBV2 and TRBJ2-3; D is undetermined. Trimming pared 2 bases from V and 0 bases from J, leaving 9 bases between. The CDR3 extends over 15 amino acids. Germline assignment: CDR1 SNHLY and CDR2 FYNNEI. CDR3 loop: CASSEQRLSTDTQYF. CDR3 DNA sequence: TGTGCCAGCAGTGAACAGCGCCTAAGCACAGATACGCAGTATTTT.

V is TRBV4-3 and J is TRBJ2-1, with TRBD2 identical over 7 bases. Germline CDR1 is LGHNA and CDR2 is YSLEER. The CDR3 consists of 16 residues. V lost 0 bases to trimming and J lost 8 bases; unmatched junction nucleotides: 10. CDR3 protein: CASSQESGGSGDEQFF. In DNA, the CDR3 is TGCGCCAGCAGCCAAGAAAGCGGCGGGAGTGGGGATGAGCAGTTCTTC.

The sample holds a few counts of this clonotype. The chain joins TRBV28 to TRBJ1-1; D gene uncertain. The CDR3 contains 13 residues. Trimming left V 2 bases short and J 7 bases short, with 11 bases between. Germline assignment: CDR1 MDHEN and CDR2 SYDVKM. Here the CDR3 DNA reads TGTGCCAGCAGTTTAACGCTTTTCCGTGAAGCTTTCTTT. It codes for CASSLTLFREAFF.

The J gene is TRBJ2-7, the V gene TRBV10-3; 9 bases align to TRBD1. V was pared by 5 bases and J by 4 bases, with 6 bases of the junction left unmatched. The germline CDR1 and CDR2 sequences are ENHRY and SYGVKD. This CDR3 contains 14 residues. CDR3 in amino acids: CAISSRDRVYEQYF. The CDR3, as DNA: TGTGCCATCAGTTCCCGGGACAGGGTTTACGAGCAGTACTTC.

The chain uses TRBV30 and TRBJ1-1; D not certain. V lost 3 bases and J 6 bases, leaving 11 bases between the germline ends. The CDR3 is made up of 12 amino acids. CDR1 and CDR2 (germline): GTSNPN, SVGIG (reference sequence). As DNA, the CDR3 is TGTGCCTGGAGCCGGGAAGTGGCTGAAGCTTTCTTT. Translation gives CAWSREVAEAFF.

This clonotype was detected a few times. The chain has TRBV7-2 and TRBJ2-3; the match to TRBD2 covers 14 bases. The CDR3 has 17 residues. Germline trimming cut 1 base from V and 6 bases from J; bases unmatched to any gene: 6. CDR1 is SGHTA, CDR2 FQGNSA, per germline. The CDR3 is CASSLEWTSGRMDTQYF. Written as DNA, the CDR3 is TGTGCCAGCAGCTTAGAGTGGACTAGCGGGAGGATGGATACGCAGTATTTT.

This clonotype was found a few times. CDR3 in DNA: TGTGCCTGGAGTGTACGGCAGTCCACTGAAGCTTTCTTT. Its translation: CAWSVRQSTEAFF. The gene calls are TRBV30 and TRBJ1-1, with unresolved D. Germline V gene lookup returns CDR1 GTSNPN and CDR2 SVGIG (reference sequence). The germline V and J ends were trimmed by 0 bases and 4 bases, with 9 bases remaining between them. The CDR3 totals 13 residues.

This clonotype was detected a few times. The chain employs TRBV7-9 and TRBJ2-1; 7 bases are a match to TRBD2. The V gene's germline CDR1 is SEHNR and CDR2 FQNEAQ (reference sequence). CDR3 length: 16 amino acids. V shed 5 bases and J 4 bases; nucleotides not matched to a gene: 11. The CDR3 DNA reads TGTGCCAGCAGCCCCGTGGCGGGAGAAAGGTACAATGAGCAGTTCTTC. Encoded protein: CASSPVAGERYNEQFF.

Many counts were recorded for this clonotype. V gene TRBV2 combines with J gene TRBJ2-1; D not resolved. Trimming pared 5 bases from V and 3 bases from J, leaving 11 bases between. This CDR3 contains 14 residues. Germline V gene sequence: CDR1 SNHLY, CDR2 FYNNEI. The chain's CDR3 is CASSSFRDYNEQFF. DNA for the CDR3: TGTGCCAGCAGTTCTTTTAGGGACTACAATGAGCAGTTCTTC.

This clonotype was counted a few times. V usage is TRBV20-1 and J usage is TRBJ2-5; D unresolved. The germline CDR1 and CDR2 sequences are DFQATT and SNEGSKA (reference sequence). This CDR3 spans 11 amino acids. V was pared by 3 bases and J by 5 bases, with 7 bases between. The CDR3 reads CSARRTETQYF. The CDR3 DNA follows: TGCAGTGCTAGGCGGACGGAGACCCAGTACTTC.

At least ten counts were recorded for this clonotype. This rearrangement joins TRBV11-2 to TRBJ2-5; unclear D gene. Germline-derived CDR1 and CDR2 are SGHAT and FQNNGV. With 1 base removed from V and 5 bases from J, the gap between germline ends came to 14 bases. CDR3 length: 15 amino acids. This chain's CDR3 is CASSLAISSMETQYF. The CDR3 nucleotides read TGTGCCAGCAGCTTAGCAATTAGTTCTATGGAGACCCAGTACTTC.

This rearrangement joins TRBV20-1 to TRBJ1-5, with D perhaps TRBD1 (5 bases). Between the trimmed V and J ends, which lost 3 bases and 8 bases, there was a span of 17 bases. The CDR3 consists of 14 residues. Germline assignment: CDR1 DFQATT and CDR2 SNEGSKA (reference sequence). The CDR3 nucleotides read TGCAGTGCTAGTGCCCAGGGTTGGGAGAAGCCCCAGCATTTT. This translates into CSASAQGWEKPQHF.

This clonotype has only a few counts. V usage is TRBV3-1 and J usage is TRBJ2-7; D ambiguous. The germline CDR1 and CDR2 sequences are LGHDT and YNNKEL (reference sequence). With 4 bases removed from V and 0 bases from J, the gap between germline ends came to 10 bases. The CDR3 covers 14 residues. The CDR3 region has the DNA TGTGCCAGCAGCCCCACACAGTACTCCTACGAGCAGTACGTC. Translating it yields CASSPTQYSYEQYV.

This clonotype has at least ten counts. V is TRBV4-3 and J is TRBJ2-3; the D is unclear. The CDR3 has 14 residues. V lost 3 bases and J lost 6, with 13 bases in between. Per germline, CDR1 LGHNA and CDR2 YSLEER. The DNA for the CDR3 is TGCGCCAGCAGCCACCCCGGAGCTCGGGATACGCAGTATTTT. It translates to CASSHPGARDTQYF.

This clonotype was seen repeatedly, ten times or more. The rearrangement joins TRBV28 to TRBJ1-2; a possible D gene is TRBD1 (6 bases). Trimming cost V 2 bases and J 4 bases, with 14 bases left between them. The CDR3 contains 15 residues. Germline values: CDR1 MDHEN, CDR2 SYDVKM. The CDR3 protein is CASSLGGLGGYGYTF. The DNA for the CDR3 is TGTGCCAGCAGTTTAGGGGGGCTCGGGGGCTATGGCTACACCTTC.

This clonotype has at least ten counts. This chain connects TRBV7-2 to TRBJ1-6, with no clear D. The CDR3 has 19 residues. V gave up 4 bases and J gave up 0 bases, with 19 bases separating them. Germline V gene lookup returns CDR1 SGHTA and CDR2 FQGNSA. The CDR3 DNA sequence: TGTGCCAGCAGCTATCGGTCGGTGGCGGGGAGCTCCTATAATTCACCCCTCCACTTT. Protein: CASSYRSVAGSSYNSPLHF.

This clonotype was picked up many times. The J gene is TRBJ2-1, the V gene TRBV12-3 or TRBV12-4, with 9 positions matching TRBD2. V was pared by 6 bases and J by 4 bases, with 7 bases of the junction left unmatched. This CDR3 has 15 residues. The CDR3 DNA is TGTGCCAGCAGGCCCGGGACTAGCAGTTACAATGAGCAGTTCTTC. Translated: CASRPGTSSYNEQFF.

This clonotype was counted ten times or more. V gene TRBV11-2 combines with J gene TRBJ2-2; TRBD2 aligns across 15 bases. V lost 5 bases and J lost 2; bases outside the gene matches: 12. CDR3 size: 20 residues. Germline CDR1 SGHAT, CDR2 FQNNGV. DNA for the CDR3: TGTGCCAGCAGCCGAGGACTAGCGGGAGGGCCCTACAAAAACACCGGGGAGCTGTTTTTT. Translated: CASSRGLAGGPYKNTGELFF.

The gene calls are TRBV19 and TRBJ2-7, with 12 bases identical to TRBD2. This CDR3 is built from 15 residues. Germline assignment: CDR1 LNHDA and CDR2 SQIVND (reference sequence). V lost 6 bases to trimming and J lost 7 bases; unmatched junction nucleotides: 10. The DNA for the CDR3 is TGTGCCAGTAGGTCGACTAGCGGGAGCCAGTGGGAGCAGTACTTC. Its translation is CASRSTSGSQWEQYF.

There are a few counts of this clonotype. This chain links TRBV27 with TRBJ1-6, with TRBD1 identical over 7 bases. Germline V gene data show CDR1 as MNHEY and CDR2 as SMNVEV (reference sequence). The CDR3 is made up of 16 amino acids. After removal of 8 bases from V and 0 bases from J, the junction contained 7 bases not matched to a gene. The CDR3 DNA follows: TGTGCCAGCGGCCGACAGGGAAGCTCCTATAATTCACCCCTCCACTTT. Protein sequence: CASGRQGSSYNSPLHF.

In its sample, this clonotype was seen a few times. The chain is built from TRBV5-4 and TRBJ1-4, with 7 bases fitting TRBD1. The CDR3 spans 17 residues. The germline V gene has CDR1 SGHNT and CDR2 YYREEE (reference sequence). The V gene end was trimmed by 1 base and the J gene end by 5 bases; junction bases not matched to a gene: 11. DNA of the CDR3: TGTGCCAGCAGCTTGAGACAGGGTTCTGTTTCGAATGAAAAACTGTTTTTT. It translates to CASSLRQGSVSNEKLFF. The full variable domain, with the rest looked up from reference TRBV5-4 and TRBJ1-4, is ETGVTQSPTHLIKTRGQQVTLRCSSQSGHNTVSWYQQALGQGPQFIFQYYREEENGRGNFPPRFSGLQFPNYSSELNVNALELDDSALYLCASSLRQGSVSNEKLFFGSGTQLSVL.

The chain joins TRBV10-3 to TRBJ2-7; D gene unclear. Per germline, CDR1 ENHRY and CDR2 SYGVKD. Trimming shortened V by 3 bases and J by 4 bases, and 16 bases separated the two germline ends. There are 15 residues in the CDR3. CDR3 nucleotides: TGTGCCATCAGTGACCCGAGGAACGGATTGTACGAGCAGTACTTC. It translates to CAISDPRNGLYEQYF.

This chain joins TRBV27 and TRBJ1-6; TRBD1 might be the D (5 bases). The CDR3 is made up of 15 amino acids. Germline-derived CDR1 and CDR2 are MNHEY and SMNVEV (reference sequence). V shed 3 bases and J shed 7 bases, with 13 bases lying between them. The CDR3 DNA reads TGTGCCAGCAGTTTCTCGGGACGGACGAATTCACCCCTCCACTTT. Translation: CASSFSGRTNSPLHF.

The V and J genes are TRBV6-2 or TRBV6-3 and TRBJ2-1, with D hard to call. Trimming took off 0 bases at V and 15 bases at J, with 12 bases between the two ends. Per germline, CDR1 MNHEY and CDR2 SVGEGT. This CDR3 has 12 residues. The CDR3 nucleotides read TGTGCCAGCAGTTACTCGATAGCTCGGGCGTTCTTC. Translation gives CASSYSIARAFF.

The table lists this clonotype with many counts. This chain joins TRBV7-9 and TRBJ1-6; unclear D gene. CDR1 is SEHNR, CDR2 FQNEAQ, per germline (reference sequence). Trimming removed 3 bases at V and 1 base at J, with 10 bases between. The CDR3 totals 16 residues. The CDR3 DNA reads as TGTGCCAGCAGCTTTGGCTCATCGTCCTATAATTCACCCCTCCACTTT. Translated, it gives CASSFGSSSYNSPLHF.

Many counts were recorded for this clonotype. The J gene is TRBJ1-5, the V gene TRBV6-1, with D maybe TRBD1 (5 bases). The CDR3 consists of 15 residues. Germline V gene lookup returns CDR1 MNHNS and CDR2 SASEGT. V was clipped by 5 bases and J by 4 bases, with 15 bases between them. Written as DNA, the CDR3 is TGTGCCAGCAGTCTGGACACTGGGAAAAATCAGCCCCAGCATTTT. As protein: CASSLDTGKNQPQHF.

The chain combines TRBV30 with TRBJ2-7, with 13 bases lining up with TRBD2. J gave up 4 bases and V 2 bases, and 2 bases lay outside the gene matches. Germline V lookup: CDR1 GTSNPN, CDR2 SVGIG (reference sequence). The CDR3 consists of 14 residues. CDR3 coding DNA: TGTGCCTGGAGTAGACTAGCGGGAGGTTACGAGCAGTACTTC. Its protein product is CAWSRLAGGYEQYF.

The chain combines TRBV7-9 with TRBJ2-6, with D unresolved. The V gene lost 3 bases and the J gene lost 2 bases, with 5 bases spanning the gap. CDR3 length: 14 amino acids. Germline V gives CDR1 SEHNR, CDR2 FQNEAQ (reference sequence). DNA of the CDR3: TGTGCCAGCAGCTTTCGGGCTGGGGCCAACGTCCTGACTTTC. It specifies CASSFRAGANVLTF. Together with reference TRBV7-9 and TRBJ2-6, the CDR3 gives the full variable domain: DTGVSQNPRHKITKRGQNVTFRCDPISEHNRLYWYRQTLGQGPEFLTYFQNEAQLEKSRLLSDRFSAERPKGSFSTLEIQRTEQGDSAMYLCASSFRAGANVLTFGAGSRLTVL.

This clonotype was seen at least ten times. The V gene is TRBV4-3, the J gene TRBJ1-5, with D possibly matching TRBD1 (5 bases). This CDR3 region has 13 residues. Trimming stripped 4 bases from V and 5 bases from J, with 9 bases between. Germline V gene sequence: CDR1 LGHNA, CDR2 YSLEER. The CDR3 nucleotides are TGCGCCAGCAGCCGAGACAGATATCAGCCCCAGCATTTT. This encodes CASSRDRYQPQHF.